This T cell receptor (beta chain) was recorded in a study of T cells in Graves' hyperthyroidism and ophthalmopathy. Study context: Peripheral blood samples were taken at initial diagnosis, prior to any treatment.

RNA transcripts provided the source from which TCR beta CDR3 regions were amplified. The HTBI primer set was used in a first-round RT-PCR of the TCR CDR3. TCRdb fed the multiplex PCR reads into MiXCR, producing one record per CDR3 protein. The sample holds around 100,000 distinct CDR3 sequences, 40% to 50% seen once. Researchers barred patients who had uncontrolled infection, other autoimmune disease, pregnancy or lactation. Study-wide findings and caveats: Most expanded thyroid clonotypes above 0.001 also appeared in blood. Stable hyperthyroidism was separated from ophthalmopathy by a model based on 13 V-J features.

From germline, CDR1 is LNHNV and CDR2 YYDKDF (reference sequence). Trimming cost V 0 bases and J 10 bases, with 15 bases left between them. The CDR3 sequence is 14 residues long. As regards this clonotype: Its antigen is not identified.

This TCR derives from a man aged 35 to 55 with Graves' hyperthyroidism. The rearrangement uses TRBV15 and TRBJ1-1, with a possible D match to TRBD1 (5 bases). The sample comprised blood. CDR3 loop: CATSREGGEVGAFF. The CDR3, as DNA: TGTGCCACCAGCAGAGAAGGAGGGGAGGTTGGAGCTTTCTTT.